This passage covers 31 T cell receptor beta chains from one sample sequenced in a study of identical twins. TCRdb re-derived calls from the 5' RACE reads in MiXCR, one entry per CDR3 protein. The sample has about 340,000 distinct CDR3 sequences; 10% to 15% are singletons. Another study also made use of these data, one on yellow fever vaccine responses in identical twins.

Sequenced input: CD8+ T cells sorted from blood. These receptors originate from a woman between 18 and 29 years old in good health.

V gene TRBV28 combines with J gene TRBJ2-3; 14 nucleotides line up with TRBD2. The germline CDR1 and CDR2 sequences are MDHEN and SYDVKM. V trimming: 6 bases; J trimming: 5 bases; junction bases outside the gene matches: 10. There are 17 residues in the CDR3. Here the CDR3 reads CASSLGLAGVPVDTQYF. The DNA for the CDR3 is TGTGCCAGCAGCCTGGGACTAGCGGGAGTTCCGGTAGATACGCAGTATTTT.

This chain joins TRBV20-1 and TRBJ1-2, with TRBD1 matching over 7 bases. The CDR3 has 14 amino acids. V was clipped by 4 bases and J by 5 bases; unmatched bases: 10. The germline V gene has CDR1 DFQATT and CDR2 SNEGSKA (reference sequence). CDR3 bases: TGCAGTGCTAACTTGGGACAGAGAAAGTATGGCTACACCTTC. Translated, it gives CSANLGQRKYGYTF.

This clonotype was seen only a few times. This sequence joins TRBV11-2 and TRBJ2-7; perhaps D is TRBD1 or TRBD2 (5 bases each). The CDR3 is 14 residues long. CDR1 and CDR2 from the germline V gene are SGHAT and FQNNGV. V lost 5 bases and J 0 bases, leaving 11 bases between the germline ends. The CDR3 here is CASSARDGSYEQYV. The CDR3 DNA reads TGTGCCAGCAGCGCCCGGGACGGCTCCTACGAGCAGTACGTC.

J is TRBJ2-1 and V is TRBV7-9, with D unresolved. V was shortened by 8 bases and J by 3 bases, with 11 bases between the two germline ends. Germline-derived CDR1 and CDR2 are SEHNR and FQNEAQ (reference sequence). The CDR3 is made up of 13 amino acids. The CDR3 coding sequence is TGTGCCAGCGCCCCCCAAGGCTACAATGAGCAGTTCTTC. It encodes CASAPQGYNEQFF.

The chain has TRBV27 and TRBJ2-2; D is uncertain. The CDR3 is 16 amino acids. Trimming removed 2 bases from V and 4 bases from J, with 14 bases in between. Per the germline V gene, CDR1 is MNHEY and CDR2 is SMNVEV (reference sequence). CDR3 bases: TGTGCCAGCAGTTTACCCTACTCGTCGGGCACCGGGGAGCTGTTTTTT. Encoded protein: CASSLPYSSGTGELFF.

This chain connects TRBV28 to TRBJ2-7, with D unclear. CDR3 size: 13 residues. Trimming removed 6 bases from V and 2 bases from J, with 11 bases in between. The germline gives CDR1 MDHEN, CDR2 SYDVKM. CDR3 nucleotide sequence: TGTGCCAGCAGGGCGTTAGGAGCCTACGAGCAGTACTTC. Encoded protein: CASRALGAYEQYF.

This clonotype was observed a handful of times. In DNA form, the CDR3 reads TGTGCCAGCAGCCCATCAGGGGCCCACGAGCAGTACTTC. Translation gives CASSPSGAHEQYF. This sequence joins TRBV7-9 and TRBJ2-7; D might be TRBD1 (6 bases). Trimming removed 5 bases at V and 5 bases at J, with 13 bases between. The germline CDR1 and CDR2 sequences are SEHNR and FQNEAQ (reference sequence). This CDR3 contains 13 residues.

The chain uses TRBV6-4 and TRBJ1-1; no clear D gene. With 4 bases removed from V and 7 bases from J, the gap between germline ends came to 10 bases. The CDR3 sequence is 12 residues long. Germline CDR1 MRHNA, CDR2 SNTAGT. The CDR3 is CASSAPSGEAFF. The CDR3 bases are TGTGCCAGCAGTGCCCCATCAGGTGAAGCTTTCTTT.

This clonotype was seen a handful of times. The chain's CDR3 is CSVSDSSYEQYF. CDR3 in DNA: TGCAGCGTGTCAGACAGTAGCTACGAGCAGTACTTC. The J gene is TRBJ2-7, the V gene TRBV29-1; D perhaps matches TRBD1 (5 bases). In germline, CDR1 is SQVTM, CDR2 ANQGSEA. Deletions cut 6 bases from V and 3 bases from J, with 12 bases between. The CDR3 consists of 12 residues.

In this sample, this clonotype turned up a few times. The chain links TRBV6-5 to TRBJ2-7; 7 positions match TRBD1. Germline values: CDR1 MNHEY, CDR2 SVGAGI. The CDR3 sequence is 14 residues long. V shed 4 bases, J shed 0 bases, and the junction held 3 bases outside the gene matches. The chain's CDR3 is CASSSRTGSYEQYV. DNA for the CDR3: TGTGCCAGCAGTTCCCGGACAGGCTCCTACGAGCAGTACGTC.

The V call is TRBV4-1, the J call TRBJ1-1, with unresolved D. The CDR3 runs to 14 residues. Per the germline V gene, CDR1 is MGHRA and CDR2 is YSYEKL. Trimming cost V 3 bases and J 1 base, with 9 bases left between them. CDR3 nucleotide sequence: TGCGCCAGCAGCCATACACTCCGGAACACTGAAGCTTTCTTT. Residues: CASSHTLRNTEAFF.

This clonotype was recorded a few times. V and J are TRBV7-3 and TRBJ2-7, with 9 bases fitting TRBD2. V dropped 5 bases and J dropped 6; count of bases not matched to a gene: 8. The germline gives CDR1 SGHTA, CDR2 FQGTGA. The CDR3 is made up of 14 amino acids. CDR3 sequence reads: CASSPTTSGGEQYF. CDR3 sequence (DNA): TGTGCCAGCAGCCCCACGACTAGCGGTGGCGAGCAGTACTTC.

This clonotype was observed a few times. The V call is TRBV5-4, the J call TRBJ2-7, with D unresolved. Trimming cost V 0 bases and J 2 bases, with 9 bases left between them. Germline assignment: CDR1 SGHNT and CDR2 YYREEE (reference sequence). CDR3 length equals 14 residues. This CDR3 reads CASSLGENAYEQYF. The CDR3 DNA follows: TGTGCCAGCAGCTTGGGGGAAAATGCCTACGAGCAGTACTTC.

This chain links TRBV20-1 with TRBJ2-7; 9 bases line up with TRBD1. The CDR3 is made up of 18 amino acids. Germline V gene data show CDR1 as DFQATT and CDR2 as SNEGSKA (reference sequence). Trimming at V came to 2 bases and at J to 0 bases, leaving 14 bases not matched to a gene. The CDR3, as DNA: TGCAGTGCTAGACCACAGGGGGCTAGCGGATTGCTCTCCTACGAGCAGTACTTC. As protein: CSARPQGASGLLSYEQYF.

The chain has TRBV7-8 and TRBJ2-7; 9 nucleotides line up with TRBD1. V dropped 4 bases and J dropped 2; count of bases not matched to a gene: 6. The CDR3 runs 15 residues. Germline V gene lookup returns CDR1 SGHVS and CDR2 FQNEAQ. In DNA form, the CDR3 reads TGTGCCAGCAGCTCACAGGGGGCGATCCCCTACGAGCAGTACGTC. Amino acid sequence: CASSSQGAIPYEQYV.

This clonotype was observed at least ten times. The CDR3 sequence is CASSYDHTDTQYF. As DNA, the CDR3 is TGTGCCAGCAGTTACGACCACACAGATACGCAGTATTTT. The chain recombines TRBV6-6 with TRBJ2-3; D uncertain. This CDR3 is built from 13 residues. V gave up 2 bases and J gave up 2 bases, with 5 bases separating them. Germline V gene lookup returns CDR1 MNHNY and CDR2 SVGAGI (reference sequence).

This clonotype was observed a few times. The chain is built from TRBV4-1 and TRBJ2-2, with TRBD1 as a possible D gene (5 bases). CDR1 and CDR2 from the germline V gene are MGHRA and YSYEKL. The CDR3 is made up of 14 amino acids. Trimming took 4 bases from V and 7 from J, leaving 13 bases between them. The CDR3 DNA follows: TGCGCCAGCAGCCCCCGGGCAGGGAACGGGGAGCTGTTTTTT. It yields the protein CASSPRAGNGELFF.

This clonotype has only a few counts. The chain joins TRBV29-1 to TRBJ1-1; D is perhaps TRBD1 (6 bases). V was clipped by 1 base and J by 0 bases, with 15 bases between them. Looked up from germline, CDR1 is SQVTM and CDR2 is ANQGSEA. CDR3 length: 16 amino acids. The CDR3 here is CSVEGGAGTMNTEAFF. CDR3 in DNA: TGCAGCGTTGAAGGGGGGGCAGGGACAATGAACACTGAAGCTTTCTTT.

This clonotype was counted only a few times. The chain couples TRBV6-1 to TRBJ2-3; 12 nucleotides align to TRBD2. CDR1 MNHNS and CDR2 SASEGT come from the germline V gene. Trimming removed 11 bases from V and 4 bases from J; junction bases left unmatched: 10. This CDR3 has 15 amino acids. Here the CDR3 DNA reads TGTGCCGCGCCCCTGACTAGCGGGAGTGCAGATACGCAGTATTTT. This codes for CAAPLTSGSADTQYF.

This clonotype was seen more than once but under ten times. The chain uses TRBV20-1 and TRBJ2-3, with 8 bases aligning to TRBD2. V trimming: 6 bases; J trimming: 10 bases; junction bases outside the gene matches: 9. This CDR3 contains 12 residues. Germline V gene sequence: CDR1 DFQATT, CDR2 SNEGSKA (reference sequence). The CDR3 nucleotides read TGCAGTGCCACGGGAGGGGGAGCGGCGCAGTATTTT. Residues: CSATGGGAAQYF.

This clonotype has a handful of counts. J is TRBJ1-1 and V is TRBV7-9; D gene uncertain. This CDR3 contains 15 residues. Germline V gene data show CDR1 as SEHNR and CDR2 as FQNEAQ (reference sequence). The V gene lost 1 base and the J gene lost 5 bases, with 14 bases spanning the gap. The CDR3 region is CASSLGTSPLTEAFF. The CDR3 region has the DNA TGTGCCAGCAGCTTAGGAACCTCCCCCCTAACTGAAGCTTTCTTT.

This clonotype was picked up a small number of times. This rearrangement joins TRBV7-6 to TRBJ2-3; 7 bases are shared with TRBD2. CDR3 length: 15 residues. Germline V gene data show CDR1 as SGHVS and CDR2 as FNYEAQ. Trimming took 3 bases from V and 2 from J; bases not matched to a gene: 5. The CDR3: CASSFGGSLTDTQYF. The CDR3 DNA sequence: TGTGCCAGCAGCTTTGGCGGGAGTCTCACAGATACGCAGTATTTT.

This clonotype has only a few counts. The chain is built from TRBV13 and TRBJ1-1; TRBD1 might be the D (5 bases). Trimming left V 5 bases short and J 5 bases short, with 21 bases between. CDR3 size: 16 residues. Germline V CDR1 and CDR2: PRHDT, FYEKMQ (reference sequence). As DNA, the CDR3 is TGTGCCAGCAGCACCTCAGGGCAGGTGAAAGGGACTGAAGCTTTCTTT. Translation gives CASSTSGQVKGTEAFF.

This clonotype came up a few times. The rearrangement joins TRBV6-1 to TRBJ1-5; D unresolved. The CDR3 loop spans 13 amino acids. Germline V gene data show CDR1 as MNHNS and CDR2 as SASEGT. V lost 4 bases to trimming and J lost 7 bases, with 11 bases between them. Here the CDR3 DNA reads TGTGCCAGCAGTGCTGACATCCAGCAGCCCCAGCATTTT. Its translation is CASSADIQQPQHF.

In its sample, this clonotype was seen many times. The rearrangement joins TRBV12-3 or TRBV12-4 to TRBJ2-1; D could derive from TRBD1 or TRBD2 (6 bases each). This CDR3 has 11 residues. Trimming pared 6 bases from V and 15 bases from J, leaving 15 bases between. Here the CDR3 DNA reads TGTGCCAGCAGCGTGGAGGGGGTAACGTTCTTC. Protein: CASSVEGVTFF.

The chain links TRBV6-1 to TRBJ2-1; 7 bases match TRBD2. Germline V gene lookup returns CDR1 MNHNS and CDR2 SASEGT. The CDR3 covers 15 residues. J was trimmed by 2 bases and V by 7 bases; bases with no gene match: 8. The CDR3 region has the DNA TGTGCCAGCACTCCGCGGGGGACTCCCTACAATGAGCAGTTCTTC. This codes for CASTPRGTPYNEQFF.

This clonotype was observed a few times. V and J are TRBV5-1 and TRBJ2-5; 12 positions agree with TRBD2. The CDR3 runs 16 residues. With V trimmed by 4 bases and J by 5 bases, 9 bases remained unmatched. CDR1 and CDR2 (germline): SGHRS, YFSETQ. The CDR3 DNA is TGCGCCAGCAGCGATACTAGCGGGGGGACGGTGGAGACCCAGTACTTC. This codes for CASSDTSGGTVETQYF. Looking up the rest from reference TRBV5-1 and TRBJ2-5 gives the full variable domain: KAGVTQTPRYLIKTRGQQVTLSCSPISGHRSVSWYQQTPGQGLQFLFEYFSETQRNKGNFPGRFSGRQFSNSRSEMNVSTLELGDSALYLCASSDTSGGTVETQYFGPGTRLLVL.

This clonotype occurred many times. V usage is TRBV12-3 or TRBV12-4 and J usage is TRBJ1-5; D is possibly TRBD1 (6 bases). With 6 bases removed from V and 3 bases from J, the gap between germline ends came to 15 bases. CDR3 size: 15 residues. The CDR3 coding sequence is TGTGCCAGCAGACCACCAGGGGACCTCAATCAGCCCCAGCATTTT. Protein sequence: CASRPPGDLNQPQHF.

The gene calls are TRBV2 and TRBJ2-5; D possibly corresponds to TRBD2 (6 bases). This CDR3 region has 14 residues. Between the trimmed V and J ends, which lost 6 bases and 1 base, there was a span of 12 bases. Germline V gene lookup returns CDR1 SNHLY and CDR2 FYNNEI. Here the CDR3 DNA reads TGTGCCAGCAGGGGTAGCGGACTCCAAGAGACCCAGTACTTC. Translation: CASRGSGLQETQYF.

This clonotype was seen repeatedly, ten times or more. The chain couples TRBV13 to TRBJ1-4; D remains unclear. CDR3 length: 11 residues. Per germline, CDR1 PRHDT and CDR2 FYEKMQ (reference sequence). The V end was cut by 5 bases, the J end by 8 bases, with 6 bases between. CDR3 amino acids: CASSAGEKLFF. The CDR3 DNA follows: TGTGCCAGCAGCGCGGGAGAAAAACTGTTTTTT.

The rearrangement links TRBV7-2 to TRBJ2-3; TRBD2 matches at 9 bases. Trimming at V came to 3 bases and at J to 6 bases, leaving 7 bases not matched to a gene. Germline CDR1 SGHTA, CDR2 FQGNSA. CDR3 length: 15 amino acids. CDR3 in DNA: TGTGCCAGCAGCTTTCTTCGCGGGGGGGTGGATACGCAGTATTTT. The encoded protein is CASSFLRGGVDTQYF.